Given below is one T cell receptor beta chain in context. As yet, its antigen is unknown. With 6 bases removed from V and 2 bases from J, the gap between germline ends came to 17 bases. Germline CDR1 is MNHEY and CDR2 is SMNVEV (reference sequence). The CDR3 is 15 amino acids. Cells sorted as Tregs were CD4+, CD25+ and CD127-/low. The study's findings and limits: Tumor Tregs overlapped most with tumor, then blood, naive CD4+ cells. The TCR gene usage of tumor memory CD4+ T cells clustered together with blood and lymph node memory CD4+ cells and with lymph node naive CD4+ cells. Whole repertoires were not studied in the larger cohort, only one V-J beta rearrangement.

After constant-region reverse-primer amplification, full-length variable regions underwent semi-nested PCR with Nested Universal Primer A. TCRdb recomputed calls from the 5' RACE reads with MiXCR, one row per CDR3 protein. This repertoire shows approximately 58,000 distinct CDR3 sequences, 26% found once; its top ten account for 2% to 2.5%. Material for sequencing was tumor-infiltrating Tregs sorted from the breast tumor. This receptor was obtained from a female donor with breast cancer. The chain recombines TRBV27 with TRBJ2-7; D may match TRBD1 or TRBD2 (5 bases each). The CDR3, as DNA: TGTGCCAGCAGAACCGACCGGGGCGAGACCTACGAGCAGTACTTC. Its translation: CASRTDRGETYEQYF.